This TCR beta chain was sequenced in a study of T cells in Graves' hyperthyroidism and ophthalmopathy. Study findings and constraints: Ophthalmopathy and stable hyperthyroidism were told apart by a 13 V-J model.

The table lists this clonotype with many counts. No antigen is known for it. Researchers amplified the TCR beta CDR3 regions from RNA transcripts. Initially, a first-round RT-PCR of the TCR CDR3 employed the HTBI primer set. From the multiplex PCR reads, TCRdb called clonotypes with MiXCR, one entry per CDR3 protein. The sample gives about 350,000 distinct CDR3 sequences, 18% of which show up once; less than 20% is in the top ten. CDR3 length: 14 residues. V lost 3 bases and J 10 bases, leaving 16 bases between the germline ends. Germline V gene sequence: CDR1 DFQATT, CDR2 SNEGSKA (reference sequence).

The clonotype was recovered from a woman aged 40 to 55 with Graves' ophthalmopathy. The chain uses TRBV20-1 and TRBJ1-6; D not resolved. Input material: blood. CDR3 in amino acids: CSASDSFERSPLHF. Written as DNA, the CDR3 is TGCAGTGCTAGTGATTCGTTTGAGAGGTCACCCCTCCACTTT.